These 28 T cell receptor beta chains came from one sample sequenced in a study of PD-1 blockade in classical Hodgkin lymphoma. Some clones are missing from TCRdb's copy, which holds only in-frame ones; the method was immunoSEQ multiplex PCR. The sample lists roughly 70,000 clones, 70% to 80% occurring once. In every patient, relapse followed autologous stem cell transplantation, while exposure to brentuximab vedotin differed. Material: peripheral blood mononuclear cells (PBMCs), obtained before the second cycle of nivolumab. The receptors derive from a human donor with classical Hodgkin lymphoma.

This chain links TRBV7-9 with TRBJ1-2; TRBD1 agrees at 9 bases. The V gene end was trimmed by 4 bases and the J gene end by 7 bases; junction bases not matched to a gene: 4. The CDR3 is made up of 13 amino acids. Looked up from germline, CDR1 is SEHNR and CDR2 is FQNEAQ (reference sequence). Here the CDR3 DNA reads TGTGCCAGCAGCTGGGGACAGGGAGGTGGCTACACCTTC. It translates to CASSWGQGGGYTF.

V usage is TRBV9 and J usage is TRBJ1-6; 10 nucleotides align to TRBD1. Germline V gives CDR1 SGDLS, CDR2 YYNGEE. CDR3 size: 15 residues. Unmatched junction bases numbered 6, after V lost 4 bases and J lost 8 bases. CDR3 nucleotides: TGTGCCAGCAGCCCCCCCGGGACAGGGGATTCACCCCTCCACTTT. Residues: CASSPPGTGDSPLHF.

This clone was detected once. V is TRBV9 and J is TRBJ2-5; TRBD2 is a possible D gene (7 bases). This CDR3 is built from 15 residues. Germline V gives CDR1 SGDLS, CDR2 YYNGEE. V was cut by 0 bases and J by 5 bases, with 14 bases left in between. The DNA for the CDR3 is TGTGCCAGCAGCGTAGCCCGGGGGGCGGGGGAGACCCAGTACTTC. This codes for CASSVARGAGETQYF.

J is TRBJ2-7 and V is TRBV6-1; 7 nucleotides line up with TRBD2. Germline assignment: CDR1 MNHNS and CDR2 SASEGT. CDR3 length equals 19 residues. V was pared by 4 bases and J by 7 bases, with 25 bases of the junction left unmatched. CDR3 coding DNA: TGTGCCAGCAGTGTCTCCCAGTCTGTAACTAGCGCCCAGACGCATGAGCAGTACTTC. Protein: CASSVSQSVTSAQTHEQYF.

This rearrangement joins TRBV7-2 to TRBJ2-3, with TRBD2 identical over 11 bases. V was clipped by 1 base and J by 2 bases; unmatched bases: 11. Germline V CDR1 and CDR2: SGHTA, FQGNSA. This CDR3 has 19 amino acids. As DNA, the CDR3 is TGTGCCAGCAGCTTAGATCCCGGGACTAGCGGATTCTACACAGATACGCAGTATTTT. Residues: CASSLDPGTSGFYTDTQYF.

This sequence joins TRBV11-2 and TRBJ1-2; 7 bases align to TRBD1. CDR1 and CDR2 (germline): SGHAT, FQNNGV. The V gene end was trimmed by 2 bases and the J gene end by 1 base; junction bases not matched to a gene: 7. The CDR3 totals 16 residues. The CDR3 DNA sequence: TGTGCCAGCAGCTTATACGGGACAGAGTTTAACTATGGCTACACCTTC. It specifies CASSLYGTEFNYGYTF.

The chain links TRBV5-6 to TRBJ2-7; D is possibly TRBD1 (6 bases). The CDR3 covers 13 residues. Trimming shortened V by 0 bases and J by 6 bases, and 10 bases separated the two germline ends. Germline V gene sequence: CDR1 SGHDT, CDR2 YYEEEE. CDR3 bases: TGTGCCAGCAGCTTGGTACAGGGTGGCGAGCAGTACTTC. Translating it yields CASSLVQGGEQYF. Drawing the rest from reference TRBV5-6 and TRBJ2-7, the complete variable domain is DAGVTQSPTHLIKTRGQQVTLRCSPKSGHDTVSWYQQALGQGPQFIFQYYEEEERQRGNFPDRFSGHQFPNYSSELNVNALLLGDSALYLCASSLVQGGEQYFGPGTRLTVT.

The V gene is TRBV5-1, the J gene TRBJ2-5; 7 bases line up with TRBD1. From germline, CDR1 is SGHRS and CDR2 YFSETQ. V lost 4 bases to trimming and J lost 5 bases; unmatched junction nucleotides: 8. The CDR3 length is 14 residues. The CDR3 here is CASSATGILETQYF. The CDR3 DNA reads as TGCGCCAGCAGCGCGACAGGGATTTTGGAGACCCAGTACTTC.

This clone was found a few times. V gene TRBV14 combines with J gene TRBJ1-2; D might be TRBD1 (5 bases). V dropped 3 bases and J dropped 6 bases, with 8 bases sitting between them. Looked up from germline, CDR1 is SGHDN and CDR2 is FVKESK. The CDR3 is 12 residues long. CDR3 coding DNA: TGTGCCAGCAGCCAGCAGGACAATGGCTACACCTTC. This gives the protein CASSQQDNGYTF.

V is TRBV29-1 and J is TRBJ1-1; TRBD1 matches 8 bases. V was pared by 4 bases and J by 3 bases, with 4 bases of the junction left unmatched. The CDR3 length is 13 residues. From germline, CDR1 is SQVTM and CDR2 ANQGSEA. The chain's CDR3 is CSVGVQGDTEAFF. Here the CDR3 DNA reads TGCAGCGTTGGAGTACAGGGGGACACTGAAGCTTTCTTT.

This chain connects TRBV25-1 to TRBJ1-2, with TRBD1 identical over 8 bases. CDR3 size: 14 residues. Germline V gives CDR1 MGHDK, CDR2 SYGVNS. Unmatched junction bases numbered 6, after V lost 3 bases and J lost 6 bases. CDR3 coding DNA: TGTGCCAGCAGTGAGGCAGGGGGCGCAGATGGCTACACCTTC. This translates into CASSEAGGADGYTF.

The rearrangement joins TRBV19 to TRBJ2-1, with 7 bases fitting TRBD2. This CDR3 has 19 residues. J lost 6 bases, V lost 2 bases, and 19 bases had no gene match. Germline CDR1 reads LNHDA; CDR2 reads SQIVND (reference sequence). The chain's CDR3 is CASSIPVWGGEKVSNEQFF. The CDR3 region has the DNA TGTGCCAGTAGTATACCCGTATGGGGGGGGGAAAAGGTGTCCAATGAGCAGTTCTTC.

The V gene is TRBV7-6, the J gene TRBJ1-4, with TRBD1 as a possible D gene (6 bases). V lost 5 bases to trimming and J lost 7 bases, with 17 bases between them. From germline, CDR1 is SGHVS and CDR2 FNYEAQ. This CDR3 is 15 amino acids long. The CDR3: CASSKRQAGGEKLFF. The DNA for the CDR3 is TGTGCCAGCAGCAAAAGACAGGCTGGGGGTGAAAAACTGTTTTTT.

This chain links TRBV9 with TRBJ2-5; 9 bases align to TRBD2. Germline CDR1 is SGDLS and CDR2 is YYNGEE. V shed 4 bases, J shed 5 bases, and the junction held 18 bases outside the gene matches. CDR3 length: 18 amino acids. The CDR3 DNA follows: TGTGCCAGCAGCCCACTAGGGGAGCGGGGGGTCCTCAGGGAGACCCAGTACTTC. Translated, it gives CASSPLGERGVLRETQYF.

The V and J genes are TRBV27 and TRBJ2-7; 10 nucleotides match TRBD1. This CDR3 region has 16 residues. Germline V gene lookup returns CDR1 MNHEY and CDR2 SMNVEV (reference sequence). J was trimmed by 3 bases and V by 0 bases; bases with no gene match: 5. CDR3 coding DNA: TGTGCCAGCAGTTTATCGTTCGGACAGGGGGACTACGAGCAGTACTTC. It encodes CASSLSFGQGDYEQYF.

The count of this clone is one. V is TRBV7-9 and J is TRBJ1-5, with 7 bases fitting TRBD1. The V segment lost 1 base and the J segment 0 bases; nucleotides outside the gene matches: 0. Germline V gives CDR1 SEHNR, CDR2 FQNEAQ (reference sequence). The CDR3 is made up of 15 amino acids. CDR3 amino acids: CASSLGTGSNQPQHF. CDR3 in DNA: TGTGCCAGCAGCTTAGGGACAGGTAGCAATCAGCCCCAGCATTTT.

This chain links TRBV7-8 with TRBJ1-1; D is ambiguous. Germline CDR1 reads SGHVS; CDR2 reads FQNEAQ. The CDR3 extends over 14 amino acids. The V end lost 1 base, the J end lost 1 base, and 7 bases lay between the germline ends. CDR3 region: CASSLGQPNTEAFF. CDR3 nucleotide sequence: TGTGCCAGCAGCTTAGGCCAGCCGAACACTGAAGCTTTCTTT.

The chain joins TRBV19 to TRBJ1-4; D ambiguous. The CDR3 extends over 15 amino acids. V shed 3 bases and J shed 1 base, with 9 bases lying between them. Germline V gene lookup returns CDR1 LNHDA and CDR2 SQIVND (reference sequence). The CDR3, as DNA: TGTGCCAGTAGTATCCGGGCGGGAACTAATGAAAAACTGTTTTTT. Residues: CASSIRAGTNEKLFF.

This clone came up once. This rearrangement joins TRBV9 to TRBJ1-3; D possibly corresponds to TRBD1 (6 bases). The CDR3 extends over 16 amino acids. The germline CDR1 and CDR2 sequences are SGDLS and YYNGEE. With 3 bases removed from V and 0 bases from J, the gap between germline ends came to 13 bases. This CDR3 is CASSERGHYSGNTIYF. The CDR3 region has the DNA TGTGCCAGCAGCGAGAGGGGACACTACTCTGGAAACACCATATATTTT.

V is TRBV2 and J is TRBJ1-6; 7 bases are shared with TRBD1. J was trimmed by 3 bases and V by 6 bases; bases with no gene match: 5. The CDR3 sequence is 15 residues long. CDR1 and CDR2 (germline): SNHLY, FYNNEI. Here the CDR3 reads CASSDRDSYNSPLHF. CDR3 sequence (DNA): TGTGCCAGCAGCGATAGGGACAGCTATAATTCACCCCTCCACTTT. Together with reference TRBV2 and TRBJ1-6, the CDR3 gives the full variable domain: EPEVTQTPSHQVTQMGQEVILRCVPISNHLYFYWYRQILGQKVEFLVSFYNNEISEKSEIFDDQFSVERPDGSNFTLKIRSTKLEDSAMYFCASSDRDSYNSPLHFGNGTRLTVT.

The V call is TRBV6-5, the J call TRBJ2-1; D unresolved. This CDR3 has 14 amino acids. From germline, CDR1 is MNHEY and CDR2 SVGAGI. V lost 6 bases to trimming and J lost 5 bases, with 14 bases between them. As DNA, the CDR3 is TGTGCCAGCAGATGGAGTTGGGGAAACAATGAGCAGTTCTTC. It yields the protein CASRWSWGNNEQFF.

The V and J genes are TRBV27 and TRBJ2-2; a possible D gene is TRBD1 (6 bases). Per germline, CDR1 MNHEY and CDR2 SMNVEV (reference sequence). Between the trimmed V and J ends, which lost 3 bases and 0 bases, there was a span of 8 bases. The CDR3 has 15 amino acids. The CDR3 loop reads CASSFQGPNTGELFF. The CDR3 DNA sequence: TGTGCCAGCAGTTTTCAGGGGCCGAACACCGGGGAGCTGTTTTTT.

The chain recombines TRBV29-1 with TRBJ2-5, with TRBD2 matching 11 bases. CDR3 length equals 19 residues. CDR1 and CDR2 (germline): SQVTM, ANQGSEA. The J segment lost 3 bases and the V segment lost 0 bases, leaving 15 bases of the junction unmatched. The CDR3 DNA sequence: TGCAGCGTTGAAGATCTAGCGGGGGGTAACGGAATGGATAAAGAGACCCAGTACTTC. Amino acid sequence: CSVEDLAGGNGMDKETQYF.

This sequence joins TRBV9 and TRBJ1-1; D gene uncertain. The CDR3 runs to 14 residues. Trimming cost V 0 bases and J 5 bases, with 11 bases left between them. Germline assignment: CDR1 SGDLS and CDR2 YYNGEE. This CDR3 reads CASSVAGSLTEAFF. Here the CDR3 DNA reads TGTGCCAGCAGCGTAGCGGGCAGTTTGACTGAAGCTTTCTTT.

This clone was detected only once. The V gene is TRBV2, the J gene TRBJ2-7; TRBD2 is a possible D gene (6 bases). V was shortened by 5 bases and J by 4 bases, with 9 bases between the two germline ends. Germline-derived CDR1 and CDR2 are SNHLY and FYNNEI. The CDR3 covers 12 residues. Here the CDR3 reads CASSRDFYEQYF. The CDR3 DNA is TGTGCCAGCAGTAGGGACTTTTACGAGCAGTACTTC. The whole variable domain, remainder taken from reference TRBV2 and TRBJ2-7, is EPEVTQTPSHQVTQMGQEVILRCVPISNHLYFYWYRQILGQKVEFLVSFYNNEISEKSEIFDDQFSVERPDGSNFTLKIRSTKLEDSAMYFCASSRDFYEQYFGPGTRLTVT.

Here the CDR3 reads CASSPPFIQVINTEAFF. The CDR3 DNA reads TGTGCCAGCTCACCACCATTTATACAGGTCATCAACACTGAAGCTTTCTTT. The chain uses TRBV18 and TRBJ1-1; possible D gene TRBD1, 5 bases. V was pared by 0 bases and J by 2 bases, with 16 bases between. This CDR3 spans 17 amino acids. Per the germline V gene, CDR1 is KGHSH and CDR2 is LQKENI.

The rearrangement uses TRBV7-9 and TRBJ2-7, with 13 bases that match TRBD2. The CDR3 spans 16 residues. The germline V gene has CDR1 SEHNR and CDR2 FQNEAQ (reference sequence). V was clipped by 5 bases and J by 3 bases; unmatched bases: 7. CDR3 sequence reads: CASSLGTSGTLYEQYF. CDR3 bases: TGTGCCAGCAGCCTCGGGACTAGCGGGACCCTCTACGAGCAGTACTTC. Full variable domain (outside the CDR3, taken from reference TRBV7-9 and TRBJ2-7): DTGVSQNPRHKITKRGQNVTFRCDPISEHNRLYWYRQTLGQGPEFLTYFQNEAQLEKSRLLSDRFSAERPKGSFSTLEIQRTEQGDSAMYLCASSLGTSGTLYEQYFGPGTRLTVT.

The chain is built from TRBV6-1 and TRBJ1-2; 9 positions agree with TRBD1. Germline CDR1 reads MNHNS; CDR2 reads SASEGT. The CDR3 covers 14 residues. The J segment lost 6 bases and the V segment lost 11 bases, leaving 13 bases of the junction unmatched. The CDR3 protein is CASSIGGTGNGYTF. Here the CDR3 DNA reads TGTGCCTCCTCGATTGGGGGGACAGGGAATGGCTACACCTTC.